The clone carrying this T cell receptor beta chain was detected a few times. This specimen comes from a study of T-cell reconstitution after alpha-beta-depleted transplantation in children. The TCRbeta library incorporated unique molecular identifiers. MiXCR, run by TCRdb on the PCR reads, gives a single entry per CDR3 protein. Among around 530,000 distinct CDR3 sequences listed, 32% were seen once. This sequence originates from a human donor who donated a stem cell graft to a child with aplastic anemia. The sample here was PBMCs from the stem cell graft donor, taken from the stem cell graft.

CDR3: CASSSEVARINSPLHF. CDR3 nucleotides: TGTGCCAGCAGTTCGGAAGTAGCTAGGATAAATTCACCCCTCCACTTT. The rearrangement links TRBV27 to TRBJ1-6; D not certain. The germline V and J ends were trimmed by 4 bases and 7 bases, with 17 bases remaining between them. The CDR3 spans 16 residues. Germline CDR1 reads MNHEY; CDR2 reads SMNVEV (reference sequence).